This passage covers 13 T cell receptor beta chains from one sample sequenced in a study of cytomegalovirus exposure and HLA in healthy donors. The method was immunoSEQ multiplex PCR; TCRdb's version includes in-frame clones alone and lacks a portion of them. The table lists some 150,000 clones, 90% to 95% of them singletons, with about 0.7% in the top ten. Sequenced input: PBMCs. Every receptor here comes from a man younger than 30 in good health and CMV-seronegative.

The rearrangement uses TRBV6-5 and TRBJ1-1, with D possibly matching TRBD1 (5 bases). Per germline, CDR1 MNHEY and CDR2 SVGAGI. This CDR3 contains 14 residues. Trimming removed 5 bases from V and 11 bases from J, with 21 bases in between. This chain's CDR3 is CASSQGGVGGWAFF. Here the CDR3 DNA reads TGTGCCAGCAGTCAAGGCGGTGTCGGGGGTTGGGCTTTCTTT.

The V and J genes are TRBV6-1 and TRBJ2-3; TRBD1 might be the D (5 bases). CDR3 length: 17 amino acids. Looked up from germline, CDR1 is MNHNS and CDR2 is SASEGT. With 4 bases removed from V and 0 bases from J, the gap between germline ends came to 17 bases. The CDR3 is CASSALARGTSTDTQYF. The DNA for the CDR3 is TGTGCCAGCAGTGCGTTAGCAAGGGGAACTAGCACAGATACGCAGTATTTT.

The gene calls are TRBV5-8 and TRBJ1-2, with a tentative D call TRBD1 (5 bases). The V gene lost 2 bases and the J gene lost 8 bases, with 10 bases spanning the gap. This CDR3 is 12 amino acids long. The germline CDR1 and CDR2 sequences are SGHTS and YDEGEE. CDR3 sequence: CASSLGAEGYTF. CDR3 DNA: TGTGCCAGCAGCTTAGGGGCAGAAGGCTACACCTTC.

The chain carries TRBV5-4 and TRBJ1-2; TRBD1 matches 8 bases. The ends lost 6 bases at V and 8 bases at J; junction bases unmatched: 18. Germline CDR1 SGHNT, CDR2 YYREEE (reference sequence). This CDR3 contains 16 residues. CDR3 residues: CASTKTEDRALRGYTF. For the CDR3, the DNA is TGTGCCAGCACCAAGACCGAGGACAGGGCACTCAGGGGCTACACCTTC.

The CDR3 here is CASSFAEGRAEAFF. The CDR3 DNA sequence: TGTGCCAGCAGCTTTGCGGAGGGGCGAGCTGAAGCTTTCTTT. The V gene is TRBV11-3, the J gene TRBJ1-1, with D maybe TRBD1 (5 bases). Trimming stripped 3 bases from V and 6 bases from J, with 14 bases between. CDR1 and CDR2 from the germline V gene are SGHNT and YENEEA. This CDR3 has 14 residues.

The chain has TRBV28 and TRBJ2-2, with D perhaps TRBD2 (6 bases). The CDR3 extends over 13 amino acids. Germline CDR1 and CDR2: MDHEN and SYDVKM. V was cut by 8 bases and J by 1 base, with 8 bases left in between. The DNA for the CDR3 is TGTGCCAGCTGGAGGGGGAACACCGGGGAGCTGTTTTTT. As protein: CASWRGNTGELFF.

The chain uses TRBV29-1 and TRBJ1-1; D is uncertain. The CDR3 has 13 residues. CDR1 and CDR2 from the germline V gene are SQVTM and ANQGSEA. V was trimmed by 4 bases and J by 5 bases, leaving 14 bases between them. CDR3 sequence: CSVAPSLRTEAFF. The DNA for the CDR3 is TGCAGCGTTGCCCCCTCACTTCGGACTGAAGCTTTCTTT.

A note on this clone: This sample includes further DNA sequences coding for the same CDR3. The V and J genes are TRBV27 and TRBJ2-1; 8 nucleotides match TRBD2. Trimming at V came to 4 bases and at J to 4 bases, leaving 6 bases not matched to a gene. Germline V gene sequence: CDR1 MNHEY, CDR2 SMNVEV (reference sequence). The CDR3 is made up of 15 amino acids. The CDR3 loop reads CASSSGTSGYNEQFF. CDR3 sequence (DNA): TGTGCCAGCAGTTCTGGGACTAGTGGGTACAATGAGCAGTTCTTC.

This rearrangement joins TRBV5-6 to TRBJ2-1; 10 nucleotides match TRBD2. The CDR3 totals 17 residues. Looked up from germline, CDR1 is SGHDT and CDR2 is YYEEEE. V dropped 0 bases and J dropped 0; count of bases not matched to a gene: 3. Written as DNA, the CDR3 is TGTGCCAGCAGCTTGGTCCAGCGGGGGGGCTCCTACAATGAGCAGTTCTTC. This codes for CASSLVQRGGSYNEQFF. The full variable domain, in which reference TRBV5-6 and TRBJ2-1 provide the parts outside the CDR3, is DAGVTQSPTHLIKTRGQQVTLRCSPKSGHDTVSWYQQALGQGPQFIFQYYEEEERQRGNFPDRFSGHQFPNYSSELNVNALLLGDSALYLCASSLVQRGGSYNEQFFGPGTRLTVL.

As for this clone: This likely comes from a read error, as the CDR3 has no conserved phenylalanine or tryptophan at its end. The DNA is omitted, as the CDR3 cannot be located on it reliably, and the CDR3 follows TCRdb's listing. The chain joins TRBV11-2 to TRBJ1-1. The CDR3 is 9 residues long, counting both termini. CDR1 SGHAT and CDR2 FQNNGV come from the germline V gene. This chain's CDR3 is CASTPDGPG.

J is TRBJ2-2 and V is TRBV7-6; 11 nucleotides align to TRBD2. Germline V gives CDR1 SGHVS, CDR2 FNYEAQ. Trimming removed 4 bases from V and 4 bases from J; junction bases left unmatched: 5. The CDR3 has 16 amino acids. The CDR3 nucleotides are TGTGCCAGCAGCTATGGACTAGCGGGCGGCACCGGGGAGCTGTTTTTT. It codes for CASSYGLAGGTGELFF.

The CDR3 region has the DNA TGTGCCAGCAGTTACTCGACAGGTAGTGAGCAGTACTTC. Translating it yields CASSYSTGSEQYF. The genes are TRBV6-5 and TRBJ2-7; D perhaps matches TRBD1 (6 bases). The V gene's germline CDR1 is MNHEY and CDR2 SVGAGI. The V and J ends lost 0 bases and 7 bases respectively, with 10 bases between them. The length of the CDR3 is 13 residues.

The rearrangement links TRBV7-9 to TRBJ2-1; the D is unclear. The CDR3 totals 14 residues. V dropped 9 bases and J dropped 0 bases, with 12 bases sitting between them. CDR1 is SEHNR and CDR2 is FQNEAQ in the germline V gene (reference sequence). DNA for the CDR3: TGTGCCAGTTTTCTGTCGAGCTCCTACAATGAGCAGTTCTTC. Encoded protein: CASFLSSSYNEQFF.